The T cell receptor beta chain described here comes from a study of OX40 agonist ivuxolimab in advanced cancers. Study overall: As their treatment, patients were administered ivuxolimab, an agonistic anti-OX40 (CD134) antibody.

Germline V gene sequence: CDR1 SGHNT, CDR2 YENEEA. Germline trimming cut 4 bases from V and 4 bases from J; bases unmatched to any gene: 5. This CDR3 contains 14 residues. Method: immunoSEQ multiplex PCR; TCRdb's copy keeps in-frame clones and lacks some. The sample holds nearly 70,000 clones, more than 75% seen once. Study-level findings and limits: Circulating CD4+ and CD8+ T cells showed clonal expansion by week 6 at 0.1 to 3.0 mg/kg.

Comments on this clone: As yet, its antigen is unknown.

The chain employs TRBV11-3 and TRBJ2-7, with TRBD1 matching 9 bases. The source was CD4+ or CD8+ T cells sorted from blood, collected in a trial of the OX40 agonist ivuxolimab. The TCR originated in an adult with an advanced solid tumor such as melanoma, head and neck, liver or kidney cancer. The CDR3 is CASSSEDRGYEQYF. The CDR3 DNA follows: TGTGCCAGCAGCTCCGAGGACAGGGGTTACGAGCAGTACTTC.